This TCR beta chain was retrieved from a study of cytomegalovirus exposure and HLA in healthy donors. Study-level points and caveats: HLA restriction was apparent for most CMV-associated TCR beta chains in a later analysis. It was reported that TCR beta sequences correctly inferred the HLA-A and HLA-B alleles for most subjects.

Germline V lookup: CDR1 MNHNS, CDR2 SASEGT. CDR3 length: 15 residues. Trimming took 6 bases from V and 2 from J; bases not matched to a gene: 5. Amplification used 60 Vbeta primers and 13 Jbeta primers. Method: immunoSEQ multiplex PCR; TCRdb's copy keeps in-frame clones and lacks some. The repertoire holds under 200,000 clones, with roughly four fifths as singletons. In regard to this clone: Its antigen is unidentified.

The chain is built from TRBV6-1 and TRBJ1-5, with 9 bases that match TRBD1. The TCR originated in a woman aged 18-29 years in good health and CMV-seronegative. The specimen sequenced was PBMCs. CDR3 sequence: CASRSQGARNQPQHF. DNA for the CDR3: TGTGCCAGCAGGTCACAGGGGGCGCGCAATCAGCCCCAGCATTTT.